What follows is one TCR beta chain and its context. Its specificity is not known. Researchers ran the PCR with 60 Vbeta and 13 Jbeta primers. Clones were read by immunoSEQ multiplex PCR, and TCRdb kept only the in-frame ones, dropping some. The sample lists roughly 120,000 clones, about 72% occurring once. The sample originates from a study of cytomegalovirus exposure and HLA in healthy donors. Points from the study as a whole: An analysis was carried out later, and it reportedly showed fewer N-insertions in an Asian-associated ancestry cluster than the approximately 700-donor mean. Associated with HLA alleles at 0.05 false discovery rate in a later analysis were 16,951 TCR beta sequences. Beyond CMV serostatus, there was no information to go on about immune exposure.

Germline lookup yields CDR1 LNHDA and CDR2 SQIVND (reference sequence). The CDR3 sequence is 12 residues long. Deletions cut 5 bases from V and 4 bases from J, with 8 bases between. Sequences were obtained from PBMCs. The TCR sequence derives from a young man in good health and CMV-seropositive. The V and J genes are TRBV19 and TRBJ1-2, with D possibly being TRBD1 (5 bases). The CDR3, as DNA: TGTGCCAGTAGTTCAGGGTTCTATGGCTACACCTTC. This gives the protein CASSSGFYGYTF.